The clone carrying this T cell receptor beta chain has a single count. Its target is not known. These data originate in a study of blood T cells in healthy people across ages. Study-wide results and limits: The percentage of naive T cells correlated strongly with TCR beta diversity. Age brought a roughly linear fall in TCR beta diversity measured per million T cells.

Every donor contributed about 10 milliliters of peripheral blood by blood draw. Total RNA extraction produced at least 6 micrograms (per sample) for the study. Using a J-beta primer mix together with a sample-barcoded 5' primer, a second PCR was run for roughly 7 to 11 cycles. TCRdb analysed the 5' RACE reads with MiXCR anew, one entry per CDR3 protein. The profile shows about 1.8 million distinct CDR3 sequences, about 49% of them singletons. The V gene's germline CDR1 is MGHRA and CDR2 YSYEKL. CDR3 length: 15 amino acids. V lost 4 bases, J lost 1 base, and 14 bases lay in between. The sequencing input was blood. The chain has TRBV4-1 and TRBJ2-7; the D gene is possibly TRBD1 (5 bases). The receptor's source is a woman between 40 and 50 years old in good health. In nucleotides, the CDR3 is TGCGCCAGCAGCCCCCCAAACCCAGGGTCCTACGAGCAGTACTTC. Encoded protein: CASSPPNPGSYEQYF.